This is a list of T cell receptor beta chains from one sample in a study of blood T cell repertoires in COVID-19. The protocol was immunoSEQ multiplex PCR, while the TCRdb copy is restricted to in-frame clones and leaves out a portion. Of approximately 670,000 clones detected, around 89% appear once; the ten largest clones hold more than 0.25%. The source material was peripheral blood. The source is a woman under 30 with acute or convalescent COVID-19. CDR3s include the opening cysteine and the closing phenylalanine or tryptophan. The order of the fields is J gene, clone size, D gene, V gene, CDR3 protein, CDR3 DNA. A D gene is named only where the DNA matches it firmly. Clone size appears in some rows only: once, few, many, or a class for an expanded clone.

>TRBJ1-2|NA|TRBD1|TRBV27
CASARAGQGARDYGYTF
TGTGCCAGCGCGCGAGCGGGACAGGGGGCGCGGGACTATGGCTACACCTTC
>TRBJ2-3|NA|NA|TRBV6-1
CASSEASVGTDTQYF
TGTGCCAGCAGTGAAGCTAGCGTGGGCACAGATACGCAGTATTTT
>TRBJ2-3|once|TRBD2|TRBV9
CASSGLAGELTDTQYF
TGTGCCAGCAGCGGTTTAGCGGGGGAACTCACAGATACGCAGTATTTT
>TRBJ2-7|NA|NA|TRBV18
CASSPQLAGSYEQYF
TGTGCCAGCTCACCACAGCTAGCAGGCTCCTACGAGCAGTACTTC
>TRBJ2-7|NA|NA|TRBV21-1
CASSKAGRVRYEQYF
TGTGCCAGCAGCAAAGCAGGCAGGGTGAGGTACGAGCAGTACTTC
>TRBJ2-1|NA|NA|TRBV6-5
CASRDTGYSYNEQFF
TGTGCCAGCAGAGATACAGGGTACTCCTACAATGAGCAGTTCTTC
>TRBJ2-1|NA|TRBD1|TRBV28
CASRGQINEQFF
TGTGCCAGCCGGGGACAGATTAATGAGCAGTTCTTC
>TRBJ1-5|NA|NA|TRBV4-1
CASSQGGTGNQPQHF
TGCGCCAGCAGCCAAGGTGGGACTGGGAATCAGCCCCAGCATTTT
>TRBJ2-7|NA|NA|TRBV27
CASSTDSEQYF
TGTGCCAGCAGTACTGATTCCGAGCAGTACTTC
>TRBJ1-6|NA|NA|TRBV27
CASSPAYSTEINNSPLHF
TGTGCCAGCAGTCCAGCCTATTCGACAGAGATAAATAATTCACCCCTCCACTTT
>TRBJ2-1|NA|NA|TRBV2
CASSEAGTSYNEQFF
TGTGCCAGCAGTGAAGCGGGGACTTCTTACAATGAGCAGTTCTTC
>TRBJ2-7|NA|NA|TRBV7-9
CASSLALTDHYEQYF
TGTGCCAGCAGCTTAGCCCTGACAGACCACTACGAGCAGTACTTC
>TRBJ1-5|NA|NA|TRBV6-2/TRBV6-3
CASSFPISNQPQHF
TGTGCCAGCAGTTTTCCCATCAGCAATCAGCCCCAGCATTTT
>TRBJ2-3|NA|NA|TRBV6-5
CASSSRLPDTQYF
TGTGCCAGCAGTTCCCGACTACCCGATACGCAGTATTTT
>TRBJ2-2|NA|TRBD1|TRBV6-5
CASSPDRLSGELFF
TGTGCCAGCAGTCCGGACAGGTTGAGCGGGGAGCTGTTTTTT
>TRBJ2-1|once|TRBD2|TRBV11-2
CASSASGGPNNEQFF
TGTGCCAGCAGCGCTAGCGGGGGACCTAACAATGAGCAGTTCTTC
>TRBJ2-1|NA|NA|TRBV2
CASSERPWDTYNEQFF
TGTGCCAGCAGTGAACGGCCTTGGGACACCTACAATGAGCAGTTCTTC
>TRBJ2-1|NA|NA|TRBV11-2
CASSLIMAGTDNEQFF
TGTGCCAGCAGCTTAATCATGGCGGGGACAGACAATGAGCAGTTCTTC
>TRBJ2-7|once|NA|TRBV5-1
CASSLYSYEQYF
TGCGCCAGCAGCCTCTACTCCTACGAGCAGTACTTC
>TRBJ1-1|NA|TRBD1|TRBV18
CASSQSRDREAFF
TGTGCCAGCTCACAAAGCCGGGACAGGGAAGCTTTCTTT
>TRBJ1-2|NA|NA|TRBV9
CASSVVAGAQDYGYTF
TGTGCCAGCAGCGTAGTTGCGGGGGCGCAAGACTATGGCTACACCTTC
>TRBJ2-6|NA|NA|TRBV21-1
CASSKDHPASSGANVLTF
TGTGCCAGCAGCAAAGACCACCCAGCTAGCTCTGGGGCCAACGTCCTGACTTTC
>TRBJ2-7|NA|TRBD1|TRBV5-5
CASSIEGTGLYEQYF
TGTGCCAGCAGCATTGAAGGGACAGGGCTCTACGAGCAGTACTTC
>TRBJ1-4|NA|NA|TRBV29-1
CSGSRGTNEKLFF
TGCAGCGGGAGTAGGGGCACTAATGAAAAACTGTTTTTT
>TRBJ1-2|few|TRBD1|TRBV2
CASNGQGADGYTF
TGTGCCAGCAACGGACAGGGGGCCGATGGCTACACCTTC
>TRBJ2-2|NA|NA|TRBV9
CASSVGLTNTGELFF
TGTGCCAGCAGCGTAGGACTAACGAACACCGGGGAGCTGTTTTTT